This passage covers 3 T cell receptor beta chains from one sample sequenced in a study of PD-L1 blockade in urothelial cancer. Sequencing used immunoSEQ multiplex PCR; TCRdb keeps in-frame clones, though not all of them. The sample carries more than 85,000 clones, roughly 84% recorded once. Sample time point: pretreatment peripheral blood. Here the sequenced sample was PBMCs, taken around atezolizumab (anti-PD-L1) treatment. Receptors were obtained from a man aged 60-69 years with urothelial cancer.

This sequence joins TRBV7-3 and TRBJ2-3, with a weak D call TRBD2 (5 bases). Trimming shortened V by 4 bases and J by 7 bases, and 12 bases separated the two germline ends. The germline V gene has CDR1 SGHTA and CDR2 FQGTGA. The CDR3 is made up of 13 amino acids. CDR3 nucleotide sequence: TGTGCCAGCAGCTCCTTGACCGGGAATACGCAGTATTTT. This sequence encodes CASSSLTGNTQYF.

The rearrangement uses TRBV30 and TRBJ1-2; D not certain. Trimming shortened V by 4 bases and J by 8 bases, and 20 bases separated the two germline ends. This CDR3 has 14 amino acids. Germline CDR1 reads GTSNPN; CDR2 reads SVGIG (reference sequence). CDR3 in DNA: TGTGCCTGGACATGGGAGACCTCGGGAGGCGGCTACACCTTC. Protein: CAWTWETSGGGYTF. Combining the CDR3 with reference TRBV30 and TRBJ1-2 gives the whole variable domain SQTIHQWPATLVQPVGSPLSLECTVEGTSNPNLYWYRQAAGRGLQLLFYSVGIGQISSEVPQNLSASRPQDRQFILSSKKLLLSDSGFYLCAWTWETSGGGYTFGSGTRLTVV.

The genes are TRBV7-2 and TRBJ2-1; a weak D match, TRBD2 (5 bases). The CDR3 totals 16 residues. In germline, CDR1 is SGHTA, CDR2 FQGNSA. V was clipped by 4 bases and J by 4 bases, with 17 bases between them. The CDR3 protein is CASSSRGIPLYNEQFF. CDR3 sequence (DNA): TGTGCCAGCAGCTCCCGAGGGATTCCATTATACAATGAGCAGTTCTTC. The full variable domain, with the rest looked up from reference TRBV7-2 and TRBJ2-1, is GAGVSQSPSNKVTEKGKDVELRCDPISGHTALYWYRQSLGQGLEFLIYFQGNSAPDKSGLPSDRFSAERTGGSVSTLTIQRTQQEDSAVYLCASSSRGIPLYNEQFFGPGTRLTVL.